This record covers a single T cell receptor beta chain. Antigen specificity is unknown. The data derive from a study of cytomegalovirus exposure and HLA in healthy donors. Across the whole study: Early on, a data release was issued that held approximately 78 million unique TCRs from HLA-typed donors. Study findings and constraints: The classifier reportedly diagnosed cytomegalovirus status with high specificity and sensitivity.

Germline loops: CDR1 SGDLS, CDR2 YYNGEE. The CDR3 is 15 residues long. Germline trimming cut 0 bases from V and 7 bases from J; bases unmatched to any gene: 5. PCR involved 60 Vbeta and 13 Jbeta primers. The data were produced by immunoSEQ multiplex PCR, yet TCRdb's version contains in-frame clones alone and is incomplete. The data contain 150,000 to 200,000 clones, around 82% of them singletons. The chain couples TRBV9 to TRBJ2-1; 9 bases line up with TRBD1. The TCR sequence derives from a man aged 60 to 75 in good health and CMV-seronegative. The sample was PBMCs. Here the CDR3 DNA reads TGTGCCAGCAGCGTAGAGGGACAGGGAAAGAATGAGCAGTTCTTC. Amino acids: CASSVEGQGKNEQFF. The entire variable domain, with the rest obtained from reference TRBV9 and TRBJ2-1, is as follows: DSGVTQTPKHLITATGQRVTLRCSPRSGDLSVYWYQQSLDQGLQFLIQYYNGEERAKGNILERFSAQQFPDLHSELNLSSLELGDSALYFCASSVEGQGKNEQFFGPGTRLTVL.